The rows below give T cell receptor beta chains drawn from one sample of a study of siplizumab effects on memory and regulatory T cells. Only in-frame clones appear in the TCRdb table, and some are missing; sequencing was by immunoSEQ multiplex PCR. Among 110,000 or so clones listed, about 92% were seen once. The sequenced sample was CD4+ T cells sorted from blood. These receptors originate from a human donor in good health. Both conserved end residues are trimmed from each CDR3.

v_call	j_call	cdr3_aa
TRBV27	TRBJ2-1	ASRLLGPARDEQF
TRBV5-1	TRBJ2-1	ASSRPPGLAGEQF
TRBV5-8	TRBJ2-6	ASSAEWEYSGANVLT
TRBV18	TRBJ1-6	ASSPGGWDNSPLH
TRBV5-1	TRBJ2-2	ASSLAHNSNTGELF
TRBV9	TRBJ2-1	ASSVGLYEQF
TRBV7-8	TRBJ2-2	ASSLVSGSNPGELF
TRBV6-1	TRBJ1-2	ASSDRGYYGYT
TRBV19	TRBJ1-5	ASRDRDNQPQH
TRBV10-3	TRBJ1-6	AIRDSNSPLH
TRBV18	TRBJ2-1	ASSPIRGQSYNEQF
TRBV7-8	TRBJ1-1	ASSSRLSQGSSPEAF
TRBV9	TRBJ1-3	ATRRGNTIY
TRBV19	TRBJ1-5	ASSRTSGVSNQPQH
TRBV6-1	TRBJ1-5	ASSEAVGDNQPQH
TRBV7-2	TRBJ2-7	ASSTTSANSYEQY
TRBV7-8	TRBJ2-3	ASSFIAAGGTDTQY
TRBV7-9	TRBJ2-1	ASSPSGGQNNEQF
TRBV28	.	ASSPHRYEQY
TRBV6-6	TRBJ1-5	ASSYPGQLQPQH
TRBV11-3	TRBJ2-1	ASSSDRDRVRAEQF
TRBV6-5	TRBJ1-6	ASSSRALGGNSPLH
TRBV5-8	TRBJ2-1	ASSLPGQGYNEQF
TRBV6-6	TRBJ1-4	ASSWTGVNEKLF
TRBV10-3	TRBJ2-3	AISELAGASTDTQY
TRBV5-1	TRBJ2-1	ASSPSGDSYNEQF
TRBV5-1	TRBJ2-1	ASSPHLGVDNEQF